This T cell receptor beta chain was recorded in a study of T cell changes during pregnancy in multiple sclerosis. Using immunoSEQ multiplex PCR, the repertoire was profiled, and TCRdb retains in-frame clones only, with some absent. This sample has about 100,000 clones, with over 75% found just once. Trimming cost V 3 bases and J 2 bases; bases outside gene matches: 3. This CDR3 is 15 amino acids long. Germline-derived CDR1 and CDR2 are LNHDA and SQIVND (reference sequence). Sequenced material: peripheral blood, taken in the second trimester of pregnancy. The sequence was collected from a female donor in good health, enrolled as a control in a pregnancy study. This chain links TRBV19 with TRBJ2-7; 11 bases agree with TRBD2. The CDR3 DNA reads as TGTGCCAGTAGTATCACTAGCGGGGGACCCTACGAGCAGTACTTC. Translating gives CASSITSGGPYEQYF.